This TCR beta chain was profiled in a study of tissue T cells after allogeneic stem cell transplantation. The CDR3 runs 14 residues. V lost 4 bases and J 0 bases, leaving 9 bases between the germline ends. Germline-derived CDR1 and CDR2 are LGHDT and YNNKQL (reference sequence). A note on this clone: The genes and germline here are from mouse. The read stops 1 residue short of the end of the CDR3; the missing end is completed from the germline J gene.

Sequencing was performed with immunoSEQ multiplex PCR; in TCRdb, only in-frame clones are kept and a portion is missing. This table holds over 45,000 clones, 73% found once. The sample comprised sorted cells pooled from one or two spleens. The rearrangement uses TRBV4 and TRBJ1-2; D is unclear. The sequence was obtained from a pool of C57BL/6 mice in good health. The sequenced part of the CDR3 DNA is TGTGCCAGCAGCTCTTGGACGGCAAACTCCGACTACACC. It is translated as CASSSWTANSDYT. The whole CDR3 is CASSSWTANSDYTF.